This T cell receptor (beta chain) derives from a study of T cells in Graves' hyperthyroidism and ophthalmopathy. The TCR beta CDR3 regions underwent amplification using RNA transcripts as the source. In the first-round RT-PCR of the TCR CDR3, the HTBI primer set was used. TCRdb used MiXCR to reprocess the multiplex PCR reads, holding one entry per CDR3 protein. The repertoire holds around 420,000 distinct CDR3 sequences, approximately 13% seen once, with 5.3% in the top ten. This clonotype was found many times. Trimming pared 3 bases from V and 3 bases from J, leaving 12 bases between. In germline, CDR1 is DFQATT, CDR2 SNEGSKA (reference sequence). This CDR3 spans 14 amino acids. Those patients with uncontrolled infection, other autoimmune disease, pregnancy or lactation were excluded.

This TCR was sampled from a woman in her late teens or twenties with Graves' hyperthyroidism. Specimen: blood. The chain recombines TRBV20-1 with TRBJ1-3; D gene unclear. CDR3 protein: CSASPSVGGNTIYF. The CDR3 DNA is TGCAGTGCTAGTCCCTCAGTCGGTGGAAACACCATATATTTT.